This is a list of T cell receptor beta chains from one sample in a study of blood T cell repertoires in COVID-19. Assay used: immunoSEQ multiplex PCR; TCRdb lists only in-frame clones, some missing. The sample yields about 480,000 clones, 85% to 90% seen once. The sequencing input was PBMCs or T cells enriched from blood (not recorded which). These receptors came from a woman in her forties who had recovered from COVID-19. The CDR3 runs from the conserved cysteine through the conserved F or W. Each record gives: V gene, J gene, D gene, clone size, CDR3 DNA, CDR3 protein. A D gene is named only where the DNA matches it firmly. Expanded clones get a size class; other rows say once, few or many, or leave the size out.

TRBV6-6	TRBJ2-5	NA	NA	TGTGCCAGCAGTCCCCCGAGGGTGTCCCGCCCTCTTGGGACCCAGTACTTC	CASSPPRVSRPLGTQYF
TRBV11-3	TRBJ2-1	NA	NA	TGTGCCAGCAGCTTAGACGGGGGGCCATACAATGAGCAGTTCTTC	CASSLDGGPYNEQFF
TRBV13	TRBJ1-1	NA	once	TGTGCCAGCAGCCCCCGGGTTGGCCATGAAGCTTTCTTT	CASSPRVGHEAFF
TRBV19	TRBJ1-6	NA	NA	TGTGCCAGTAGCCACCATCAAGACCGCACCACCTGGGGGGCCTATAATTCACCCCTCCACTTT	CASSHHQDRTTWGAYNSPLHF
TRBV12-5	TRBJ1-1	NA	NA	TGTGCTAGTGGTTGGGCTCAGGGAAGCCCTGAAGCTTTCTTT	CASGWAQGSPEAFF
TRBV4-1	TRBJ2-7	NA	few	TGCGCCAGCAGCCAAGTCCAGGGGACATACGAGCAGTACTTC	CASSQVQGTYEQYF
TRBV5-1	TRBJ1-1	NA	NA	TGCGCCAGCAGCTCGACAGCCATGAACACTGAAGCTTTCTTT	CASSSTAMNTEAFF
TRBV5-4	TRBJ1-6	NA	NA	TGTGCCAGCACCGCGAGCTCCTATAATTCACCCCTCCACTTT	CASTASSYNSPLHF
TRBV7-7	TRBJ2-7	TRBD2	NA	TGTGCTAGCAGCGCCGGACTAGCGAGAGCCTACGAGCAGTACTTC	CASSAGLARAYEQYF
TRBV6-2/TRBV6-3	TRBJ1-2	NA	NA	TGTGCCAGCAGTTACTCCGGGGTTACCGGCTACACCTTC	CASSYSGVTGYTF
TRBV5-1	TRBJ2-5	TRBD2	NA	TGCGCCAGCAGCTTGGTTGGTAGCGGGAGTGGAGAGACCCAGTACTTC	CASSLVGSGSGETQYF
TRBV5-1	TRBJ2-1	TRBD2	NA	TGCGCCAGCAGCTTGGGGGGACTAGCGAATGAGCAGTTCTTC	CASSLGGLANEQFF
TRBV9	TRBJ2-3	NA	NA	TGTGCCAGCAGCGCCGCTCTAGGCTGGACGCAGTATTTT	CASSAALGWTQYF
TRBV11-3	TRBJ2-3	TRBD2	NA	TGTGCCAGCAGCTTAGGACTTGCGGGAGGCTTCACAGATACGCAGTATTTT	CASSLGLAGGFTDTQYF
TRBV9	TRBJ2-3	NA	NA	TGTGCCAGCAGCCCCCGGGGGTCCCCTCACACAGATACGCAGTATTTT	CASSPRGSPHTDTQYF
TRBV20-1	TRBJ2-3	TRBD2	NA	TGCAGTGCTAGTGGAGTAGCGGGAGGGGGCACAGATACGCAGTATTTT	CSASGVAGGGTDTQYF
TRBV6-4	TRBJ1-1	NA	NA	TGTGCCAGCAGTGACTCGAATCCGACGCACAGGCAAATGAACACTGAAGCTTTCTTT	CASSDSNPTHRQMNTEAFF
TRBV7-2	TRBJ1-4	TRBD1	NA	TGTGCCAGCAGCCCGGGACAGGGGAGGGAAAAACTGTTTTTT	CASSPGQGREKLFF
TRBV4-3	TRBJ2-7	NA	NA	TGCGCCAGCAGCCAAGACAGATTAAGCTCCTACGAGCAGTACTTC	CASSQDRLSSYEQYF
TRBV28	TRBJ2-7	TRBD1	NA	TGTGCCAGCAGATACGACGACAGGGCAATTTACGAGCAGTACTTC	CASRYDDRAIYEQYF
TRBV7-6	TRBJ1-1	NA	NA	TGTGCCAGCAGCCAATCACAGGGAATGAACACTGAAGCTTTCTTT	CASSQSQGMNTEAFF
TRBV11-3	TRBJ2-1	NA	NA	TGTGCCAGCAGCCCCTTCCACAATGAGCAGTTCTTC	CASSPFHNEQFF
TRBV12-3/TRBV12-4	TRBJ2-5	NA	NA	TGTGCCAGCGGACACCGACAAGAGACCCAGTACTTC	CASGHRQETQYF
TRBV11-3	TRBJ2-1	TRBD2	NA	TGTGCCAGCAGCTCCAGTCGCGGGAGTGTTGAGCAGTTCTTC	CASSSSRGSVEQFF
TRBV19	TRBJ2-4	NA	NA	TGTGCCAGTTCTACCAGCGGCAGGATTCAGTACTTC	CASSTSGRIQYF
TRBV9	TRBJ1-5	TRBD1	NA	TGTGCCAGCAGCCGGGACAGAAACGATCAGCCCCAGCATTTT	CASSRDRNDQPQHF
TRBV7-6	TRBJ2-7	NA	once	TGTGCCAGCAGCCCCACCTTGGCCTCAACCTACGAGCAGTACTTC	CASSPTLASTYEQYF
TRBV9	TRBJ1-1	NA	NA	TGTGCCAGCAGCGTCGAGGACAGCGAAGCTTTCTTT	CASSVEDSEAFF
TRBV2	TRBJ2-1	TRBD1	NA	TGTGCCAGCTGCAAGGGGGCGGTTAGTTCATACAATGAGCAGTTCTTC	CASCKGAVSSYNEQFF
TRBV20-1	TRBJ2-7	TRBD1	once	TGCAGTGCTAGTCCTGACAGGGCGGGCGAGCAGTACTTC	CSASPDRAGEQYF